This T cell receptor (beta chain) was sequenced in a study of beta chain features in type 1 diabetes. Study-level points and caveats: Sequencing used cDNA, and cells with high TCR expression could therefore be over-represented. A closer apparent resemblance between naive, central memory and Treg TCRB repertoires was seen in patients than in healthy donors. The study found moderately but significantly shorter TCRB CDR3s in all four CD4+ subsets of Type 1 diabetes patients.

Sorting gave populations that all exceeded 95% purity. To note about this clone: No antigen is known for it.

Expressed TCRB transcripts were sequenced, since all the RNA that had been isolated was reverse transcribed. Sequencing used immunoSEQ multiplex PCR; TCRdb keeps in-frame clones, though not all of them. The table includes some 640,000 clones, about 14% detected once. The CDR3 length is 14 residues. Germline assignment: CDR1 MNHNY and CDR2 SVGAGI (reference sequence). V was clipped by 4 bases and J by 4 bases, with 11 bases between them. This sequence joins TRBV6-6 and TRBJ2-1; D call uncertain. Input material: naive CD4+ T cells from blood. The sequence came from a man aged 18-30 years with type 1 diabetes. The CDR3 sequence: CASSSRIQYNEQFF. The CDR3 nucleotides are TGTGCCAGCAGTTCCCGGATTCAGTACAATGAGCAGTTCTTC.